This is a list of T cell receptor beta chains from one sample in a study of CD8+CD57+ T cells in acquired aplastic anemia. Each CDR3 protein is one row after TCRdb ran MiXCR on the reads. The sample holds just over 400,000 distinct CDR3 sequences, 55% to 70% seen once. The sample consisted of sorted CD4+, CD8+, or CD8+CD57+ T cells (not recorded which) from PBMCs. These receptors were taken from a human donor in good health, serving as a control. Both conserved end residues are part of each CDR3. D genes are given only for firm matches. For some rows the clone size is stated as once, few or many, or as a class when expanded; others skip it.

V	J	size	D	DNA	CDR3
TRBV10-3	TRBJ2-1	NA	TRBD2	TGTGCCACCAGTCGGGGCGGGGGGTCCTCCTACAATGAGCAGTTCTTC	CATSRGGGSSYNEQFF
TRBV5-1	TRBJ2-7	once	TRBD1	TGCGCCAGCAGCTTGGTTTCAGGGGGCAGCGAGCAGTACTTC	CASSLVSGGSEQYF
TRBV11-2	TRBJ1-1	NA	NA	TGTGCCAGCAGCCAGCAGGGGAGTGAAGCTTTCTTT	CASSQQGSEAFF
TRBV19	TRBJ1-2	NA	NA	TGTGCCAGTAGTATAGATCTATCCAGGGACTATGGCTACACCTTC	CASSIDLSRDYGYTF
TRBV5-6	TRBJ2-3	NA	TRBD2	TGTGCCAGCCTCTCGAGCGGGAAGTATTTT	CASLSSGKYF
TRBV12-3/TRBV12-4	TRBJ1-2	NA	NA	TGTGCCAGCAACCCGTCCTATGGCTACACCTTC	CASNPSYGYTF
TRBV12-3/TRBV12-4	TRBJ1-5	NA	NA	TGTGCCAGCAGCCCAGGCTTGCGGGCTCAGCCCCAGCATTTT	CASSPGLRAQPQHF
TRBV9	TRBJ1-1	many	NA	TGTGCCAGCAGCGTAGTGGGCCACCTGGACACTGAAGCTTTCTTT	CASSVVGHLDTEAFF
TRBV29-1	TRBJ1-2	many	NA	TGCAGCGTTAGGGGCAGTGGCTATGGCTACACCTTC	CSVRGSGYGYTF
TRBV6-6	TRBJ1-2	NA	NA	TGTGCCAGCAGTCGATGGGCAGCCACTAACTATGGCTACACCTTC	CASSRWAATNYGYTF
TRBV2	TRBJ2-7	many	NA	TGTGCCAGCAGCGGGGGGCGGATAGAGCAGTACTTC	CASSGGRIEQYF
TRBV20-1	TRBJ1-1	NA	NA	TGCAGTGCTAGCGGGGTCGGGACTAGGTACACTGAAGCTTTCTTT	CSASGVGTRYTEAFF
TRBV7-7	TRBJ2-5	many	TRBD1	TGTGCTAGCAGCCCGAGACAGGGCCAAGCGACCCAGTACTTC	CASSPRQGQATQYF
TRBV5-1	TRBJ1-6	many	TRBD1	TGCGCCAGCAGCTTGGACGGACAGGGGGATTCACCCCTCCACTTT	CASSLDGQGDSPLHF
TRBV2	TRBJ1-6	NA	NA	TGTGCCAGCAGGAGAACAGGCGACAATCCACCCCACCACTTT	CASRRTGDNPPHHF
TRBV12-3/TRBV12-4	TRBJ2-5	NA	NA	TGTGCCATCAAAGAGACAGGCGAGAAGACCCAGTACTTC	CAIKETGEKTQYF
TRBV7-2	TRBJ1-5	NA	NA	TGTGCCAGCAGCTTAGTAGCCCAGCATTTT	CASSLVAQHF
TRBV2	TRBJ2-2	NA	NA	TGTGCCAGCAGTGAAGCGCTTCCGAGGTCCGGTGGCTACACCGGGGAGCTGTTTTTT	CASSEALPRSGGYTGELFF
TRBV19	TRBJ2-5	NA	TRBD1	TGTGCCAGTAGTCTGACCGGGACAGGGAGTTACGAGACCCAGTACTTC	CASSLTGTGSYETQYF
TRBV7-9	TRBJ2-5	NA	NA	TGTGCCAGCAGCTATTCCCGCCCAGAGACCCAGTACTTT	CASSYSRPETQYF
TRBV20-1	TRBJ1-2	once	NA	TGCAGTGCTAGAGTAAGCGGGGGCAACTATGGCTACACCTTC	CSARVSGGNYGYTF
TRBV5-1	TRBJ1-6	many	NA	TGCGCCAGCAGCTTGTCGGGAACCCTCCACTTT	CASSLSGTLHF
TRBV10-1	TRBJ1-5	once	NA	TGCGCCAGCAGTGAGACCCGTCAGCCCCAGCATTTT	CASSETRQPQHF
TRBV3-1	TRBJ2-7	many	TRBD1	TGTGCCAGCAGCCTAGGGACAGGGGCCTACGAGCAGTACTTC	CASSLGTGAYEQYF
TRBV15	TRBJ1-5	NA	NA	TGTGCCACCAGCAGAGGGGACCTCCGCGATCAGATGCAGCATTTT	CATSRGDLRDQMQHF
TRBV11-2	TRBJ2-3	NA	NA	TGTGCCAGCAGCACCCGGACGGCCAAGTATTTT	CASSTRTAKYF
TRBV7-3	TRBJ2-3	NA	TRBD1	TGTGCCAGCAGCTTAGGGACAGGCACTACCACAGATACGCAGTATTTT	CASSLGTGTTTDTQYF
TRBV19	TRBJ1-5	few	NA	TGTGCCAGTAGTATCCCAGGGGTAAGGGGTCAGCCCCAGCATTTT	CASSIPGVRGQPQHF
TRBV7-8	TRBJ1-3	many	NA	TGTGCCAGCAGCTTGACAGGCGCCTCTGGAAACACCATATATTTT	CASSLTGASGNTIYF
TRBV24-1	TRBJ2-1	NA	TRBD2	TGTGCCATCGCGGGGGAGAGCTTTTACAATGAGCAGTTCTTC	CAIAGESFYNEQFF
TRBV7-4	TRBJ2-1	NA	TRBD2	TGTGCCAGCAGCGTACTAGCGGGGGCGCATAATGATGGTTTCTTC	CASSVLAGAHNDGFF
TRBV9	TRBJ2-1	many	NA	TGTGCCAGCAGCACCCGCCCTAACACAACCTACAATGAGCAGTTCTTC	CASSTRPNTTYNEQFF
TRBV25-1	TRBJ2-5	few	NA	TGTGCCAGCAGTGACGACCTCGCGCAAGAGACCCAGTACTTC	CASSDDLAQETQYF
TRBV12-3/TRBV12-4	TRBJ2-1	many	NA	TGTGCCAGCAGTTCACCCCCCGCGGGTACTATACGGTTCTTC	CASSSPPAGTIRFF
TRBV7-7	TRBJ1-1	NA	NA	TGTGCCACCAGCGGAATTCAAAGGACGGCTCGTGCTGAAGCTTTCTTT	CATSGIQRTARAEAFF
TRBV9	TRBJ2-2	NA	NA	TGTGCCAGCAGCGAGTTGCACCCCCTAGATGGCGGGGAGCTGTTTTTT	CASSELHPLDGGELFF
TRBV20-1	TRBJ2-2	many	TRBD1	TGCAGTGCTAGAGGAAGGGGGCCCACCGGGGAGCTGTTTTTT	CSARGRGPTGELFF
TRBV9	TRBJ1-2	NA	NA	TGTGCCAGCAGCGCAGACCAGGCTCCGTACGACCAGTCCTTC	CASSADQAPYDQSF
TRBV5-1	TRBJ1-2	NA	NA	TGCGCCAGCAGCCTACGGGACGGGTTCTATGGCTACACCTTC	CASSLRDGFYGYTF
TRBV20-1	TRBJ1-6	NA	NA	TGCAGTGCCATACCCTGGGCAAACTATCCCCTCCACTTT	CSAIPWANYPLHF
TRBV2	TRBJ1-5	NA	NA	TGTGCCAGCAGCTGGGCAGGAAAGGTGGGTAATCAGCCCTTGCATTTT	CASSWAGKVGNQPLHF
TRBV20-1	TRBJ1-3	many	TRBD1	TGCAGTGCCCGGGACAGCTTCTCTGGAAACACCATATATTTT	CSARDSFSGNTIYF
TRBV20-1	TRBJ1-5	many	NA	TGCAGTGCAGTAACAGGTAATCAGCCCCAGCATTTT	CSAVTGNQPQHF
TRBV20-1	TRBJ2-3	once	NA	TGCAGTGCTAGAGATCAGCTCACCGGAGATACGCAGTATTTT	CSARDQLTGDTQYF
TRBV7-3	TRBJ2-5	many	NA	TGTGCCAGCAGCTTATGGGGGGGGGCGGGGACCCAGTACTTC	CASSLWGGAGTQYF
TRBV7-2	TRBJ1-5	NA	TRBD1	TGTGCCAGCAGCCCAAGACAGGGAATATTTCAGCCCTGGCATTTT	CASSPRQGIFQPWHF
TRBV6-5	TRBJ1-2	many	NA	TGTGCCAGCAGTCTTGGGACGTCAGGCTATGGCTACACCTTC	CASSLGTSGYGYTF
TRBV15	TRBJ2-5	NA	NA	TGTGCCACCGGGGGGATAGGGGGCCGAGAGACCCAGTACTTC	CATGGIGGRETQYF
TRBV4-1	TRBJ1-2	many	TRBD1	TGCGCCAGCACCCAGGACAGGAATGGAAACTATGGCTACACCTTC	CASTQDRNGNYGYTF
TRBV20-1	TRBJ2-2	NA	NA	TGCAGTGCTATCTACGCGACCAGGGAGGTGTTCTTT	CSAIYATREVFF
TRBV7-6	TRBJ1-2	NA	NA	TGTGCCAGCAGCGTGGCAGGGGCCTGTGGCTACGCCTTC	CASSVAGACGYAF
TRBV5-6	TRBJ2-1	NA	NA	TGTGCCAGCAGCACCGGACGGAAAGCCTACAATGAGCGGTTCTTC	CASSTGRKAYNERFF
TRBV20-1	TRBJ2-7	NA	NA	TGCAGTGCGATGGGGCCAGGGCCACCCCTTTACGAGCAGTACTTC	CSAMGPGPPLYEQYF
TRBV20-1	TRBJ1-1	NA	NA	TGCAGTGGAGGGGGGCGGGACACTGAAGCTGAAGCTTTCTTT	CSGGGRDTEAEAFF
TRBV9	TRBJ2-1	once	NA	TGTGCCAGCAGCGGATGGCAAGCCGGGGACACTGGGCAGTTCTTC	CASSGWQAGDTGQFF